This TCR beta chain comes out of a study of blood T cell repertoires in COVID-19. Background on the study: T cells, B-cell-depleted T cells, or PBMCs provided the cDNA or gDNA that served as material.

Those enrolled in Seattle joined during active infection and were followed longitudinally afterward. Germline V gene lookup returns CDR1 LNHDA and CDR2 SQIVND (reference sequence). CDR3 size: 15 residues. V lost 3 bases, J lost 3 bases, and 5 bases stayed unmatched. The method was immunoSEQ multiplex PCR; TCRdb's version includes in-frame clones alone and lacks a portion of them. This sample has about 88,000 clones, with around 91% found just once. Material: peripheral blood. This TCR came from a man between 18 and 29 years old with COVID-19, enrolled during active disease. This chain joins TRBV19 and TRBJ2-1; 7 positions agree with TRBD1. The CDR3 loop reads CASSIDRASYNEQFF. The CDR3 DNA reads TGTGCCAGTAGTATCGACAGGGCTAGCTACAATGAGCAGTTCTTC.